This T cell receptor beta chain was captured in a study of blood T cell repertoires in COVID-19. Overall study context: Whether acute or convalescent, the COVID-19 samples came from the United States, Italy and Spain. Nucleic acid was either cDNA or gDNA, and it came from T cells, B-cell-depleted T cells, or PBMCs.

Original handling: Nucleated cell number was recorded as an estimate derived from reference gene primer amplification. Clones were read by immunoSEQ multiplex PCR, and TCRdb kept only the in-frame ones, dropping some. The V and J calls and clone size come from that table; D and trimming were worked out from the DNA. Of 170,000 or so clones in the sample, approximately 81% were seen once. The length of the CDR3 is 17 residues. V dropped 4 bases and J dropped 5; count of bases not matched to a gene: 13. Per germline, CDR1 KGHSH and CDR2 LQKENI. Input material: peripheral blood. The chain uses TRBV18 and TRBJ2-2, with TRBD2 matching over 7 bases. This sequence was found in a man between 18 and 35 years old with active or convalescent COVID-19. The CDR3 region is CASSLLRTSVITGELFF. CDR3 coding DNA: TGTGCCAGCTCACTTCTTCGTACTAGCGTCATAACCGGGGAGCTGTTTTTT. Together with reference TRBV18 and TRBJ2-2, the CDR3 gives the full variable domain: NAGVMQNPRHLVRRRGQEARLRCSPMKGHSHVYWYRQLPEEGLKFMVYLQKENIIDESGMPKERFSAEFPKEGPSILRIQQVVRGDSAAYFCASSLLRTSVITGELFFGEGSRLTVL.